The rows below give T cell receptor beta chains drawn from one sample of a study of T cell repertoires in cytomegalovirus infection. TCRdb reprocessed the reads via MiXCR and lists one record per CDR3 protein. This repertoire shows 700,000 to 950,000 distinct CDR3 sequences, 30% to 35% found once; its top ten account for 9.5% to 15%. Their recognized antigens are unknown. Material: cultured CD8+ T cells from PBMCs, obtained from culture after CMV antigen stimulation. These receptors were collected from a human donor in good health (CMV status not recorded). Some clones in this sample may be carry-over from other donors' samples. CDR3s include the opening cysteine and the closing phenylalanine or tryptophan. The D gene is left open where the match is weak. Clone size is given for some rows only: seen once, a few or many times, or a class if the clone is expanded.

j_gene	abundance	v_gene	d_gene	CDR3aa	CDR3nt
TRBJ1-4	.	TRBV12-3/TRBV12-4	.	CASMKTEYEKLFF	TGTGCCAGCATGAAGACAGAGTATGAAAAACTGTTTTTT
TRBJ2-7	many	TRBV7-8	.	CASSLQYINQKYEQYF	TGTGCCAGCAGCCTACAGTATATTAACCAGAAGTACGAGCAGTACTTC
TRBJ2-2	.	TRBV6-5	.	CASSYSTDYTGELFF	TGTGCCAGCAGTTACTCGACGGATTACACCGGGGAGCTGTTTTTT
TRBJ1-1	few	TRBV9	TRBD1	CASSPTGGRFNTEAFF	TGTGCCAGCAGCCCTACAGGGGGGCGTTTCAACACTGAAGCTTTCTTT
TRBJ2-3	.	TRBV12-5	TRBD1	CASGLETGRDTQYF	TGTGCTAGTGGTTTGGAGACAGGGAGAGATACGCAGTATTTT
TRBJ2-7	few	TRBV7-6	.	CASSIERAREQYF	TGTGCCAGCAGCATTGAGAGGGCACGGGAGCAGTACTTC
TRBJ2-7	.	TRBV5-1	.	CASSLVGNEQYF	TGCGCCAGCAGCTTGGTGGGGAACGAGCAGTACTTC
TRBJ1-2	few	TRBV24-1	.	CATSDSEQPRSGYTF	TGTGCCACCAGTGATTCGGAACAACCACGCTCGGGCTACACCTTC
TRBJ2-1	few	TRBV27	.	CASGGLQNEQFF	TGTGCCAGCGGCGGCTTACAGAATGAGCAGTTCTTC
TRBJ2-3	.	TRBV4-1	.	CASSTRGTDTQYF	TGTGCCAGCAGCACTAGAGGCACAGATACGCAGTATTTT
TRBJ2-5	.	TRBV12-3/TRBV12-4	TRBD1	CASSFPGGFETQYF	TGTGCCAGCAGTTTCCCAGGGGGCTTTGAGACCCAGTACTTC
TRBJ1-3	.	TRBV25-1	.	CASSESRYSGNTIYF	TGTGCCAGCAGTGAAAGCAGGTACTCTGGAAACACCATATATTTT
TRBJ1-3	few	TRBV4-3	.	CASSRGVSGNTIYF	TGCGCCAGCAGCCGGGGTGTCTCTGGAAACACCATATATTTT
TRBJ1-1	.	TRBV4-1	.	CASSMQGHGNTEAFF	TGCGCCAGCAGTATGCAGGGGCATGGGAACACTGAAGCTTTCTTT
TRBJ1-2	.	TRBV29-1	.	CSVEELYTDYGYTF	TGCAGCGTTGAAGAATTGTACACGGACTATGGCTACACCTTC
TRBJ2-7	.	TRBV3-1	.	CASSHEGLGAYEQYF	TGTGCCAGCAGCCACGAGGGTCTGGGGGCCTACGAGCAGTACTTC
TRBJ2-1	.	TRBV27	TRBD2	CASSLLKSGGAVNEQFF	TGTGCCAGCAGTTTATTAAAAAGCGGGGGGGCCGTCAATGAGCAGTTCTTC